These 12 T cell receptor beta chains came from one sample sequenced in a study of spatial heterogeneity in lung cancer (dated by TCRdb to about 2019). General conclusions and limits of the study: The tumor nonsynonymous mutation count correlated with the number of expanded intratumoral alpha and beta TCRs.

Receptors were amplified or captured by 5' RACE. Instrument used: NextSeq 500. TCRdb reran the public reads through fastp at Q25 and MiXCR, keeping productive beta chains. Records with the same CDR3 protein are collapsed into one entry carrying the most frequent genes and DNA. Counted in this sample were about 100,000 distinct CDR3 sequences; approximately 4.7% of them appeared once. Together, the top ten hold 21% of the sample. The time point label of this sample denotes: sample taken at primary tumor resection. Their cognate antigens are unknown. The sequences come from lung tumor tissue, collected at surgery. The receptors were gathered from a male donor with early-stage non-small cell lung cancer.

The V call is TRBV28, the J call TRBJ1-2; possible D gene TRBD1, 5 bases. The CDR3 extends over 16 amino acids. Trimming took 3 bases from V and 4 from J, leaving 18 bases between them. Looked up from germline, CDR1 is MDHEN and CDR2 is SYDVKM. CDR3 nucleotide sequence: TGTGCCAGCAGTTTTGTGTGGGCAGGGCTGGTCTATGGCTACACCTTC. This translates into CASSFVWAGLVYGYTF.

This clonotype was detected ten times or more. The chain links TRBV20-1 to TRBJ2-3; 8 bases are a match to TRBD2. Germline values: CDR1 DFQATT, CDR2 SNEGSKA (reference sequence). The CDR3 covers 14 residues. The CDR3 nucleotides are TGCAGCGCTTCATTAGCGGGACCCCCAGATACGCAGTATTTT. It translates to CSASLAGPPDTQYF.

This clonotype occurred many times. The chain carries TRBV5-1 and TRBJ2-7, with a weak D call TRBD2 (5 bases). The V and J ends lost 1 base and 5 bases respectively, with 10 bases between them. This CDR3 contains 13 residues. The germline V gene encodes CDR1 SGHRS and CDR2 YFSETQ. The CDR3 coding sequence is TGCGCCAGCAGCTTGAACTCGGAGGACGAGCAGTACTTC. Protein sequence: CASSLNSEDEQYF.

This clonotype has at least ten counts. J is TRBJ2-3 and V is TRBV20-1; TRBD2 agrees at 7 bases. This CDR3 has 16 amino acids. V shed 3 bases and J 3 bases; nucleotides not matched to a gene: 12. The germline V gene encodes CDR1 DFQATT and CDR2 SNEGSKA (reference sequence). CDR3 nucleotides: TGCAGTGCTAGGAAACGCGGGAGAGACGGGACAGATACGCAGTATTTT. Translation gives CSARKRGRDGTDTQYF.

This chain joins TRBV12-3 or TRBV12-4 and TRBJ2-7, with no clear D. V lost 7 bases, J lost 4 bases, and 14 bases lay in between. The CDR3 has 13 residues. CDR3 DNA sequence: TGTGCCAGCACCCTAACTGCCGGTTACGAGCAGTACTTC. It is translated as CASTLTAGYEQYF.

This clonotype has ten or more counts. CDR3 protein: CASSETHNYEQYF. The CDR3 DNA follows: TGCGCCAGCAGTGAAACTCACAACTACGAGCAGTACTTC. The J gene is TRBJ2-7, the V gene TRBV10-1; D call uncertain. This CDR3 comprises 13 residues. Germline lookup yields CDR1 WNHNN and CDR2 SYGVQD (reference sequence). With 3 bases removed from V and 3 bases from J, the gap between germline ends came to 9 bases.

In its sample, this clonotype was seen many times. This chain joins TRBV11-3 and TRBJ1-5; D is undetermined. From germline, CDR1 is SGHNT and CDR2 YENEEA. The ends were cut back, 8 bases at V and 7 bases at J, with 15 bases in the middle. The CDR3 is 13 residues long. The CDR3 protein is CASPLSGRQPQHF. The CDR3 DNA follows: TGTGCCAGCCCCCTTTCGGGCCGGCAGCCCCAGCATTTT.

This clonotype was picked up a small number of times. The chain is built from TRBV10-3 and TRBJ2-3, with 8 bases lining up with TRBD2. The V gene end was trimmed by 4 bases and the J gene end by 7 bases; junction bases not matched to a gene: 19. The CDR3 contains 18 residues. CDR1 and CDR2 (germline): ENHRY, SYGVKD. The CDR3 spells CAISVGGTSGSRTNTQYF. In DNA, the CDR3 is TGTGCCATCAGTGTTGGGGGTACTAGCGGAAGCAGAACCAATACGCAGTATTTT.

The V call is TRBV5-1, the J call TRBJ2-7, with D perhaps matching TRBD2 (5 bases). This CDR3 has 16 residues. Trimming took 4 bases from V and 1 from J, leaving 18 bases between them. Germline CDR1 SGHRS, CDR2 YFSETQ. CDR3 DNA sequence: TGCGCCAGCAGCCCAGCAGCGGAAGGCCCTTCCTACGAGCAGTACTTC. Protein: CASSPAAEGPSYEQYF.

The table lists this clonotype with many counts. The chain recombines TRBV11-2 with TRBJ1-4; tentative D call: TRBD1 (5 bases). This CDR3 region has 14 residues. Trimming removed 5 bases from V and 10 bases from J, with 17 bases in between. Germline loops: CDR1 SGHAT, CDR2 FQNNGV. The CDR3 sequence is CASSAGPPDGKLFF. The CDR3 DNA is TGTGCCAGCAGCGCGGGACCCCCAGATGGAAAACTGTTTTTT. Filled out from reference TRBV11-2 and TRBJ1-4, the complete variable domain reads EAGVAQSPRYKIIEKRQSVAFWCNPISGHATLYWYQQILGQGPKLLIQFQNNGVVDDSQLPKDRFSAERLKGVDSTLKIQPAKLEDSAVYLCASSAGPPDGKLFFGSGTQLSVL.

There are a few counts of this clonotype. J is TRBJ1-1 and V is TRBV28; D remains ambiguous. Looked up from germline, CDR1 is MDHEN and CDR2 is SYDVKM. V lost 1 base to trimming and J lost 5 bases, with 5 bases between them. There are 12 residues in the CDR3. CDR3 loop: CASSLFGTEAFF. The CDR3 nucleotides read TGTGCCAGCAGTTTATTTGGGACTGAAGCTTTCTTT. Full variable domain (remainder filled in from reference TRBV28 and TRBJ1-1): DVKVTQSSRYLVKRTGEKVFLECVQDMDHENMFWYRQDPGLGLRLIYFSYDVKMKEKGDIPEGYSVSREKKERFSLILESASTNQTSMYLCASSLFGTEAFFGQGTRLTVV.

In this sample, this clonotype turned up many times. J is TRBJ2-5 and V is TRBV2; D is uncertain. The CDR3 is 14 amino acids. CDR1 is SNHLY, CDR2 FYNNEI, per germline. Trimming shortened V by 2 bases and J by 3 bases, and 10 bases separated the two germline ends. CDR3 DNA sequence: TGTGCCAGCAGTGAATCCATGGGGAAAGAGACCCAGTACTTC. Amino acids: CASSESMGKETQYF.